Following are 29 T cell receptor beta chains from one sample sequenced in a study of OX40 agonist ivuxolimab in advanced cancers. Produced via immunoSEQ multiplex PCR; TCRdb's table is partial and in-frame only. Among roughly 100,000 clones listed, around 90% were seen once. The sample in question was CD4+ or CD8+ T cells sorted from blood, obtained in a trial of the OX40 agonist ivuxolimab. All receptors derive from an adult with an advanced solid tumor such as melanoma, head and neck, liver or kidney cancer.

The chain couples TRBV5-1 to TRBJ1-2; maybe TRBD1 (6 bases). Trimming took off 1 base at V and 5 bases at J, with 18 bases between the two ends. The CDR3 has 16 residues. In germline, CDR1 is SGHRS, CDR2 YFSETQ. CDR3 nucleotides: TGCGCCAGCAGCTTGCAGCAGGCGGGGGCAGGATATGGCTACACCTTC. Translating gives CASSLQQAGAGYGYTF.

In its sample, this clone was seen once. The V call is TRBV15, the J call TRBJ2-1; TRBD2 aligns across 11 bases. The CDR3 is made up of 16 amino acids. Germline lookup yields CDR1 LNHNV and CDR2 YYDKDF (reference sequence). With V trimmed by 0 bases and J by 8 bases, 6 bases remained unmatched. The CDR3 DNA is TGTGCCACCAGCAGAGACGTAGCGGGAGGGGTTGATGAGCAGTTCTTC. Its protein product is CATSRDVAGGVDEQFF.

DNA for the CDR3: TGTGCCAGCAGCGGTGGGCCCCGACACACGAACACCGGGGAGCTGTTTTTT. It is translated as CASSGGPRHTNTGELFF. The V call is TRBV21-1, the J call TRBJ2-2; TRBD1 was called by the table and not checked on the DNA. TRBV21-1 is a pseudogene locus. CDR3 length: 17 amino acids.

The J gene is TRBJ1-4, the V gene TRBV19, with 7 bases lining up with TRBD1. Germline assignment: CDR1 LNHDA and CDR2 SQIVND (reference sequence). This CDR3 spans 17 amino acids. The trim removed 2 bases at V and 8 bases at J, leaving 14 bases unmatched. The CDR3 coding sequence is TGTGCCAGTAGTATATCGTTGGGGCAGGGGGATGAGGAAAAACTGTTTTTT. It codes for CASSISLGQGDEEKLFF.

The chain recombines TRBV29-1 with TRBJ2-5; D call uncertain. CDR1 SQVTM and CDR2 ANQGSEA come from the germline V gene. The CDR3 spans 14 residues. V lost 2 bases, J lost 7 bases, and 17 bases lay in between. The CDR3 bases are TGCAGCGTTGAATTAAGGACGGCCCGATTGACCCAGTACTTC. Encoded protein: CSVELRTARLTQYF.

The chain recombines TRBV4-3 with TRBJ2-2; D may be TRBD1 or TRBD2 (6 bases each). Per germline, CDR1 LGHNA and CDR2 YSLEER. V was cut by 2 bases and J by 0 bases, with 13 bases left in between. The CDR3 runs to 17 residues. CDR3 sequence: CASSQRGRPTNTGELFF. In nucleotides, the CDR3 is TGCGCCAGCAGCCAAAGGGGGAGGCCCACGAACACCGGGGAGCTGTTTTTT.

The chain carries TRBV19 and TRBJ2-2; the match to TRBD2 covers 8 bases. Germline-derived CDR1 and CDR2 are LNHDA and SQIVND (reference sequence). This CDR3 contains 14 residues. V lost 9 bases, J lost 6 bases, and 9 bases stayed unmatched. CDR3 nucleotides: TGTGCCAGCACAAGCGGGAGTATATCCGGGGAGCTGTTTTTT. Amino acids: CASTSGSISGELFF.

The rearrangement links TRBV11-2 to TRBJ2-7; D is ambiguous. V lost 5 bases, J lost 4 bases, and 12 bases lay in between. The CDR3 extends over 13 amino acids. Germline V gene data show CDR1 as SGHAT and CDR2 as FQNNGV. The chain's CDR3 is CASSQLPRYEQYF. CDR3 sequence (DNA): TGTGCCAGCAGCCAATTGCCTCGGTACGAGCAGTACTTC.

This clone was detected once. The CDR3 protein is CATSRNRANTEAFF. In DNA form, the CDR3 reads TGTGCCACCAGCAGAAACAGGGCAAACACTGAAGCTTTCTTT. The rearrangement links TRBV15 to TRBJ1-1, with TRBD1 as a possible D gene (6 bases). The CDR3 totals 14 residues. V lost 2 bases and J lost 2, with 9 bases in between. Germline values: CDR1 LNHNV, CDR2 YYDKDF (reference sequence).

V and J are TRBV7-9 and TRBJ1-2; D may be TRBD1 (5 bases). This CDR3 is built from 13 residues. Trimming shortened V by 5 bases and J by 2 bases, and 9 bases separated the two germline ends. Germline V gives CDR1 SEHNR, CDR2 FQNEAQ (reference sequence). The CDR3 sequence is CASSPTENYGYTF. CDR3 coding DNA: TGTGCCAGCAGCCCGACAGAAAACTATGGCTACACCTTC.

The V and J genes are TRBV9 and TRBJ2-5; 7 nucleotides agree with TRBD1. The CDR3 is made up of 16 amino acids. V lost 0 bases, J lost 5 bases, and 10 bases stayed unmatched. CDR1 is SGDLS and CDR2 is YYNGEE in the germline V gene. The CDR3 protein is CASSVDLRQGRETQYF. Here the CDR3 DNA reads TGTGCCAGCAGCGTAGACTTACGACAGGGTCGCGAGACCCAGTACTTC.

This clone has more than one count but fewer than ten. The chain is built from TRBV7-2 and TRBJ2-3, with 9 bases aligning to TRBD2. From germline, CDR1 is SGHTA and CDR2 FQGNSA. The CDR3 sequence is 14 residues long. V shed 1 base and J 6 bases; nucleotides not matched to a gene: 2. The CDR3 coding sequence is TGTGCCAGCAGCTTAGGGACTAGCGCCGATACGCAGTATTTT. Translating it yields CASSLGTSADTQYF.

The chain recombines TRBV19 with TRBJ2-5; D gene unclear. This CDR3 contains 12 residues. V lost 5 bases, J lost 6 bases, and 10 bases lay in between. Germline lookup yields CDR1 LNHDA and CDR2 SQIVND (reference sequence). CDR3 sequence reads: CASSPDWQTQYF. In DNA, the CDR3 is TGTGCCAGTAGTCCCGATTGGCAGACCCAGTACTTC.

The chain links TRBV5-1 to TRBJ2-5; D may match TRBD1 or TRBD2 (5 bases each). Germline assignment: CDR1 SGHRS and CDR2 YFSETQ. V was cut by 0 bases and J by 5 bases, with 17 bases left in between. This CDR3 contains 16 residues. The CDR3 DNA sequence: TGCGCCAGCAGCTTGGCGGGGACCCAAAGCCGGGAGACCCAGTACTTC. It specifies CASSLAGTQSRETQYF.

V is TRBV5-6 and J is TRBJ1-5; no clear D. This CDR3 region has 14 residues. Between the trimmed V and J ends, which lost 2 bases and 0 bases, there was a span of 6 bases. The germline gives CDR1 SGHDT, CDR2 YYEEEE. The CDR3 nucleotides are TGTGCCAGCAGCTTCACAGATAGCAATCAGCCCCAGCATTTT. Protein sequence: CASSFTDSNQPQHF.

For the CDR3, the DNA is TGTGCCTGGAGTATGGGGGGGGGCTATGAGCAGTTCTTC. This encodes CAWSMGGGYEQFF. The chain carries TRBV30 and TRBJ2-1, with D possibly being TRBD2 (7 bases). CDR1 is GTSNPN and CDR2 is SVGIG in the germline V gene (reference sequence). This CDR3 is built from 13 residues. Trimming shortened V by 2 bases and J by 8 bases, and 13 bases separated the two germline ends.

The chain uses TRBV27 and TRBJ2-5, with TRBD1 matching over 7 bases. There are 12 residues in the CDR3. Germline V gives CDR1 MNHEY, CDR2 SMNVEV (reference sequence). V was clipped by 7 bases and J by 2 bases; unmatched bases: 1. The CDR3 region is CASKDRQETQYF. CDR3 coding DNA: TGTGCCAGCAAGGACAGGCAAGAGACCCAGTACTTC.

This sequence joins TRBV7-8 and TRBJ1-5, with TRBD1 as a possible D gene (6 bases). CDR1 is SGHVS and CDR2 is FQNEAQ in the germline V gene. V lost 2 bases and J 7 bases, leaving 15 bases between the germline ends. The CDR3 has 15 amino acids. The CDR3 DNA follows: TGTGCCAGCAGCTTAATACAGGGCATTCTCCAGCCCCAGCATTTT. It codes for CASSLIQGILQPQHF.

The V call is TRBV27, the J call TRBJ2-3; 8 bases align to TRBD1. Germline assignment: CDR1 MNHEY and CDR2 SMNVEV (reference sequence). Trimming cost V 3 bases and J 11 bases; bases outside gene matches: 4. The CDR3 is 12 amino acids. For the CDR3, the DNA is TGTGCCAGCAGTTTCCGACAGGGGCTGCAGTATTTT. It codes for CASSFRQGLQYF.

DNA of the CDR3: TGTGCCAGCAGTGAATACGGGCGGGCAGACTCTGGAAACACCATATATTTT. Protein sequence: CASSEYGRADSGNTIYF. The rearrangement uses TRBV2 and TRBJ1-3, with no clear D. Germline V gene sequence: CDR1 SNHLY, CDR2 FYNNEI. The CDR3 is made up of 17 amino acids. With 2 bases removed from V and 0 bases from J, the gap between germline ends came to 14 bases.

The rearrangement uses TRBV5-1 and TRBJ1-1, with D perhaps matching TRBD1 (5 bases). This CDR3 is 15 amino acids long. The V end lost 0 bases, the J end lost 3 bases, and 12 bases lay between the germline ends. CDR1 and CDR2 (germline): SGHRS, YFSETQ. CDR3 sequence (DNA): TGCGCCAGCAGCTTGGCCGGTCAGGGAGACACTGAAGCTTTCTTT. Translating gives CASSLAGQGDTEAFF.

The chain uses TRBV7-2 and TRBJ2-7; D gene unclear. Between the trimmed V and J ends, which lost 4 bases and 5 bases, there was a span of 18 bases. Germline assignment: CDR1 SGHTA and CDR2 FQGNSA. The CDR3 spans 15 residues. CDR3 residues: CASSSLRSTRHEQYF. In DNA form, the CDR3 reads TGTGCCAGCAGCTCACTCAGGTCGACACGCCACGAGCAGTACTTC.

This clone was recorded a few times. The rearrangement joins TRBV30 to TRBJ1-6, with D possibly TRBD1 on 5 matching bases. Germline V gives CDR1 GTSNPN, CDR2 SVGIG (reference sequence). This CDR3 spans 13 amino acids. V shed 4 bases and J shed 4 bases, with 8 bases lying between them. The CDR3 here is CAWNQGYNSPLHF. The CDR3 bases are TGTGCCTGGAACCAGGGATATAATTCACCCCTCCACTTT.

This chain joins TRBV30 and TRBJ2-7; TRBD1 or TRBD2 may be the D gene (6 bases each). V lost 0 bases and J 0 bases, leaving 9 bases between the germline ends. CDR3 length: 14 residues. Germline CDR1 reads GTSNPN; CDR2 reads SVGIG (reference sequence). In nucleotides, the CDR3 is TGTGCCTGGAGTGTGGGGGGCCCCTCCTACGAGCAGTACTTC. This sequence encodes CAWSVGGPSYEQYF.

In this sample, this clone turned up once. The chain recombines TRBV7-2 with TRBJ2-1, with TRBD2 matching over 7 bases. CDR3 length: 15 residues. Germline V gives CDR1 SGHTA, CDR2 FQGNSA. The V segment lost 5 bases and the J segment 7 bases; nucleotides outside the gene matches: 11. The CDR3: CASSPGRLAANEQFF. For the CDR3, the DNA is TGTGCCAGCAGCCCTGGGCGGCTAGCGGCAAATGAGCAGTTCTTC.

CDR3 in DNA: TGTGCCAGCAGTTCGCCTCCGGGACAGGGGGCGAGGGAGCAGTACTTC. Amino acid sequence: CASSSPPGQGAREQYF. The chain couples TRBV27 to TRBJ2-7; 12 bases map to TRBD1. There are 16 residues in the CDR3. Germline V gives CDR1 MNHEY, CDR2 SMNVEV (reference sequence). Trimming removed 4 bases from V and 7 bases from J; junction bases left unmatched: 11.

The chain uses TRBV5-1 and TRBJ2-3; TRBD2 aligns across 9 bases. Germline values: CDR1 SGHRS, CDR2 YFSETQ. The junction had 13 bases not matched to a gene; V was cut back by 4 bases and J by 10 bases. The CDR3 has 15 amino acids. The DNA for the CDR3 is TGCGCCAGCAGCATAGTAGCGGGAGAGGACCGTGCGCAGTATTTT. Amino acid sequence: CASSIVAGEDRAQYF.

The V gene is TRBV5-6, the J gene TRBJ2-7; D is perhaps TRBD1 (5 bases). This CDR3 comprises 14 residues. Germline V gene lookup returns CDR1 SGHDT and CDR2 YYEEEE. Deletions cut 0 bases from V and 6 bases from J, with 13 bases between. CDR3 nucleotides: TGTGCCAGCAGCTTGGGAAGGACATTACGCGAGCAGTACTTC. This codes for CASSLGRTLREQYF. Full variable domain (rest looked up from reference TRBV5-6 and TRBJ2-7): DAGVTQSPTHLIKTRGQQVTLRCSPKSGHDTVSWYQQALGQGPQFIFQYYEEEERQRGNFPDRFSGHQFPNYSSELNVNALLLGDSALYLCASSLGRTLREQYFGPGTRLTVT.

V gene TRBV7-9 combines with J gene TRBJ2-7; D not certain. Per the germline V gene, CDR1 is SEHNR and CDR2 is FQNEAQ (reference sequence). The length of the CDR3 is 14 residues. V was cut by 3 bases and J by 3 bases, with 12 bases left in between. The DNA for the CDR3 is TGTGCCAGCAGCTTTGACGGCGTAAACTACGAGCAGTACTTC. This sequence encodes CASSFDGVNYEQYF.